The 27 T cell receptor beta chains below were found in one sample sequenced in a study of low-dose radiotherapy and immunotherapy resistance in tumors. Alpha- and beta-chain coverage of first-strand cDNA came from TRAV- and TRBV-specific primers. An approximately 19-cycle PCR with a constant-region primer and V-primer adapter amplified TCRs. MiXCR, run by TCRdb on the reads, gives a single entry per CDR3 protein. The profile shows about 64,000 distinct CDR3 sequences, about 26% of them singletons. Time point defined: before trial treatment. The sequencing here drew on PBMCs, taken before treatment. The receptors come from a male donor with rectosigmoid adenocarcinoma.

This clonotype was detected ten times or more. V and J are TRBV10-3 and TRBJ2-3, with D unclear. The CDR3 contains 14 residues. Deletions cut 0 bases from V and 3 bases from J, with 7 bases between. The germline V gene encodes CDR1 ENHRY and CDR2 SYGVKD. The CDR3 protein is CAISESSPTDTQYF. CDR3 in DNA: TGTGCCATCAGTGAGTCTAGCCCGACAGATACGCAGTATTTT.

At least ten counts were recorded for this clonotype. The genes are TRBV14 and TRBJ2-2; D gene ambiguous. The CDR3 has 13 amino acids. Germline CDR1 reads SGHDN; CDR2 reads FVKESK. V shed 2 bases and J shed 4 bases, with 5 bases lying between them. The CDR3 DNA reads TGTGCCAGCAGCCAACAGGTCACCGGGGAGCTGTTTTTT. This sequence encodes CASSQQVTGELFF.

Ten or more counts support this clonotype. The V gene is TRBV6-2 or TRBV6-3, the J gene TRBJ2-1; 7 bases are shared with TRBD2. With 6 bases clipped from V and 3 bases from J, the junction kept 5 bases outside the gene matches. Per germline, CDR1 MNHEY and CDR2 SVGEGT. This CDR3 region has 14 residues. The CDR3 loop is CASRSGANYNEQFF. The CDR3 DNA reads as TGTGCCAGCAGGAGCGGGGCTAACTACAATGAGCAGTTCTTC.

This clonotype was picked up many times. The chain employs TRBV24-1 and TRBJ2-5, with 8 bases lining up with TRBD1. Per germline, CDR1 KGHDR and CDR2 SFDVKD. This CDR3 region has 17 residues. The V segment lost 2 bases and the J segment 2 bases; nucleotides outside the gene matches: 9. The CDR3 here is CATSDSFGQGWQETQYF. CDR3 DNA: TGTGCCACCAGTGATTCTTTTGGACAGGGTTGGCAAGAGACCCAGTACTTC.

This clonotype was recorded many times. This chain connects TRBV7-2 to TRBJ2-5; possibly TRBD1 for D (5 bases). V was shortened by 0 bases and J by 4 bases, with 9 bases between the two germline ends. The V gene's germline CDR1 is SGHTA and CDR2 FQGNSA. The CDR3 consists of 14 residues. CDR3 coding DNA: TGTGCCAGCAGCTTAGCCCCAGGGATAGAGACCCAGTACTTC. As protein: CASSLAPGIETQYF.

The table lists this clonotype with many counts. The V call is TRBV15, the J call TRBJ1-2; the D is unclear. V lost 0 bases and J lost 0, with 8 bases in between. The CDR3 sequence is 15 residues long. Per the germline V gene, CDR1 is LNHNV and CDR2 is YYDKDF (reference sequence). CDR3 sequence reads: CATSRDLGTNYGYTF. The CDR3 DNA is TGTGCCACCAGCAGAGATTTAGGCACTAACTATGGCTACACCTTC.

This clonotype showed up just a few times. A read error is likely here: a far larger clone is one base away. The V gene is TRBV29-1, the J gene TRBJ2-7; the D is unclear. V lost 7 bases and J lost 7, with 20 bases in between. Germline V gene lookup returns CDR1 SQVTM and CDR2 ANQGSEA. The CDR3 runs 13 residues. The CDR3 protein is CSAVGSLYNEQYF. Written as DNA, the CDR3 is TGCAGCGCAGTGGGTTCCCTCTACAATGAGCAGTACTTC.

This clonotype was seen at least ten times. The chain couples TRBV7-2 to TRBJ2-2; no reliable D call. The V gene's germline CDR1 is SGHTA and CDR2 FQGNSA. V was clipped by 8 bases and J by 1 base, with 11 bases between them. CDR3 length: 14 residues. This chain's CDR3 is CASRRPENTGELFF. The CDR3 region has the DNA TGTGCCAGCCGGAGACCAGAGAACACCGGGGAGCTGTTTTTT.

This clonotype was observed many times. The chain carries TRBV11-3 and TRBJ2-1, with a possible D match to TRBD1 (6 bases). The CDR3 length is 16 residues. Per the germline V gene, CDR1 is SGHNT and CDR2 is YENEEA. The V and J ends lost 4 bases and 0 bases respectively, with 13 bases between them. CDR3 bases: TGTGCCAGCAGCTCGGATACAGGGATCTCCTACAATGAGCAGTTCTTC. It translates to CASSSDTGISYNEQFF.

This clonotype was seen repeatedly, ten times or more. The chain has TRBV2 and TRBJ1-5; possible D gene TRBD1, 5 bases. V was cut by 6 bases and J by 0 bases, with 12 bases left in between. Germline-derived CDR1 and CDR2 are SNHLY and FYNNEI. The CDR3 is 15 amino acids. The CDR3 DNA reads TGTGCCAGCAGACGAGGGGTGTTTAGCAATCAGCCCCAGCATTTT. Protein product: CASRRGVFSNQPQHF. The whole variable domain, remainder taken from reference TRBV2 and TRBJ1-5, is EPEVTQTPSHQVTQMGQEVILRCVPISNHLYFYWYRQILGQKVEFLVSFYNNEISEKSEIFDDQFSVERPDGSNFTLKIRSTKLEDSAMYFCASRRGVFSNQPQHFGDGTRLSIL.

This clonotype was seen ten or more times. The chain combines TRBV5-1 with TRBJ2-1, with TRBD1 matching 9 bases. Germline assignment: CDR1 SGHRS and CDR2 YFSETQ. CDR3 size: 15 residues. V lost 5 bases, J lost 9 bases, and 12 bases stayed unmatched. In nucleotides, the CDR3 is TGCGCCAGCAGTCGTAGAACTACAGGGGGCACTGAGCAGTTCTTC. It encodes CASSRRTTGGTEQFF.

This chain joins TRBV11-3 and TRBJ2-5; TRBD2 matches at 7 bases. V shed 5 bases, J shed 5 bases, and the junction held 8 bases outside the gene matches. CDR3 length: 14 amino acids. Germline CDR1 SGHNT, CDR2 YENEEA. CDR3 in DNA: TGTGCCAGCAGCCCTGGCCGGGGGGTTGAGACCCAGTACTTC. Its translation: CASSPGRGVETQYF.

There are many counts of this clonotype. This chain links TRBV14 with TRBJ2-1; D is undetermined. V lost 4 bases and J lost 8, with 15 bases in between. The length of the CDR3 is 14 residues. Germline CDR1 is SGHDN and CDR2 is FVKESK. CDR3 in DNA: TGTGCCAGCAGCCGAGGCCTCTCAGCCGATGAGCAGTTCTTC. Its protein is CASSRGLSADEQFF. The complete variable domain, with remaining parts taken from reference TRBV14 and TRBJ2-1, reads EAGVTQFPSHSVIEKGQTVTLRCDPISGHDNLYWYRRVMGKEIKFLLHFVKESKQDESGMPNNRFLAERTGGTYSTLKVQPAELEDSGVYFCASSRGLSADEQFFGPGTRLTVL.

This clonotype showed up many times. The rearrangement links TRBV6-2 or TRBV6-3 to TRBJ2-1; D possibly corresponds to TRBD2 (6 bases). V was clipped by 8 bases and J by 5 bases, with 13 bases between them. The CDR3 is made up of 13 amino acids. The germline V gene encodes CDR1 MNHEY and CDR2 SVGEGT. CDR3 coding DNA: TGTGCCAGCCATAGGACGGGGGACAATGAGCAGTTCTTC. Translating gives CASHRTGDNEQFF.

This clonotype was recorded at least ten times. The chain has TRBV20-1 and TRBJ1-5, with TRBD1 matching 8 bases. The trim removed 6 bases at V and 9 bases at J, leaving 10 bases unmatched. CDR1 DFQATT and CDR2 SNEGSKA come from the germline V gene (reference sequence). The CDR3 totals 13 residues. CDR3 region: CSAHPGGSRPQHF. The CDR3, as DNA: TGCAGTGCCCACCCAGGGGGCTCCCGGCCCCAGCATTTT.

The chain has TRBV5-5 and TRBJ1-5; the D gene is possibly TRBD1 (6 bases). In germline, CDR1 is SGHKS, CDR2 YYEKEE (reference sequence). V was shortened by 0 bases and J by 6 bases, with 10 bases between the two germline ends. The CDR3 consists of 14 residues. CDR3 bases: TGTGCCAGCAGCTTGGCACAGGGTGGTCAGCCCCAGCATTTT. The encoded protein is CASSLAQGGQPQHF.

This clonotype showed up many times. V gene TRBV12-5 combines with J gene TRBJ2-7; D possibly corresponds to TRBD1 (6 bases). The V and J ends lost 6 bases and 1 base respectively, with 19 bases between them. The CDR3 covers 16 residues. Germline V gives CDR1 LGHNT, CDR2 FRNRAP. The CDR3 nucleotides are TGTGCTAGTGGCACGGCCGTACGACAGGTGTCCTACGAGCAGTACTTC. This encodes CASGTAVRQVSYEQYF.

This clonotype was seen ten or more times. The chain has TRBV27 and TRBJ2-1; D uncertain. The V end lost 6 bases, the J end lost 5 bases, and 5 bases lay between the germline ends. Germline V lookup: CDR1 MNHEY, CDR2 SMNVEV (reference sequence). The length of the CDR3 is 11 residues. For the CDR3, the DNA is TGTGCCAGCAGGGCGAACAATGAGCAGTTCTTC. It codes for CASRANNEQFF.

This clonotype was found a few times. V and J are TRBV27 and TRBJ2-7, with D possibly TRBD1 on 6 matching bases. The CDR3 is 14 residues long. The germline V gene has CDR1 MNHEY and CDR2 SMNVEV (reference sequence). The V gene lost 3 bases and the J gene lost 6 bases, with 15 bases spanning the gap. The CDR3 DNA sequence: TGTGCCAGCAGTTTCTACAGGGTGTCTGGCGAGCAGTACTTC. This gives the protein CASSFYRVSGEQYF.

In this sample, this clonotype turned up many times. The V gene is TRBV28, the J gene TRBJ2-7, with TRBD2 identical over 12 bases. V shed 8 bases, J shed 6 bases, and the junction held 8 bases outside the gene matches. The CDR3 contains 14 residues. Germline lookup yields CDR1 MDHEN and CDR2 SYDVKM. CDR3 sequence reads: CASGPSGRESEQYF. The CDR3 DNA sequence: TGTGCCAGCGGTCCTAGCGGGAGGGAGAGCGAGCAGTACTTC.

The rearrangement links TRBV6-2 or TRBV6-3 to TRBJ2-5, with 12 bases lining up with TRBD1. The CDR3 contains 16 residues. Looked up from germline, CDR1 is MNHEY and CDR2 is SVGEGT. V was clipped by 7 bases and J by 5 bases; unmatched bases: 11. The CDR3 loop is CASTPGGTGGRETQYF. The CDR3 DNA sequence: TGTGCCAGCACCCCCGGCGGGACAGGGGGCAGGGAGACCCAGTACTTC.

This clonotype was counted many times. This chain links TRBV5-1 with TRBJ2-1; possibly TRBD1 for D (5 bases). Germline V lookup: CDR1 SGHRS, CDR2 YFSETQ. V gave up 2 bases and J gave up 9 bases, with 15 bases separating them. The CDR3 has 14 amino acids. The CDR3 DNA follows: TGCGCCAGCAGCTTCTCCAGGGCCGACGGTGAGCAGTTCTTC. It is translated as CASSFSRADGEQFF.

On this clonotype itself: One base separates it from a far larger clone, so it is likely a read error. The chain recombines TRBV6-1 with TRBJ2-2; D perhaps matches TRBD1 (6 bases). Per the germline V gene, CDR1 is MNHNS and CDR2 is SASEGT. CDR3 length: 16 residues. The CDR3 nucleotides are TGTGCCAGCAGTTACTTAGGACAGCCGAACACCGGGGAGCCGTTTTTT. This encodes CASSYLGQPNTGEPFF.

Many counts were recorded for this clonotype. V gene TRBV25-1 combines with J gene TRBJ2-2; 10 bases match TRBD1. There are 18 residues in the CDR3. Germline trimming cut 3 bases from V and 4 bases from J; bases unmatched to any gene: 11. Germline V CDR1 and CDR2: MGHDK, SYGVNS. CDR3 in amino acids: CASSERTPGQGITGELFF. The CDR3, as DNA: TGTGCCAGCAGTGAGCGGACTCCGGGACAGGGGATCACCGGGGAGCTGTTTTTT.

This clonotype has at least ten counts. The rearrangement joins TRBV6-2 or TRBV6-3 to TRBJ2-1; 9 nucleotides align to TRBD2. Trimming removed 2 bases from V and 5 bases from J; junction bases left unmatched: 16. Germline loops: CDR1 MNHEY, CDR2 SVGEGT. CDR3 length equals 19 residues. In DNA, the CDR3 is TGTGCCAGCAGTTACGAGACTAGCGGAGTGCGTGGGGATAACAATGAGCAGTTCTTC. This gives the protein CASSYETSGVRGDNNEQFF.

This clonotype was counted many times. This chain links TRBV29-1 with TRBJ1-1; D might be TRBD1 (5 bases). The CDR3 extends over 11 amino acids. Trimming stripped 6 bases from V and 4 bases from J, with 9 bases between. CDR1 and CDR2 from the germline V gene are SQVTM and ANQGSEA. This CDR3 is CSVQEGTEAFF. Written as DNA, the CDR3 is TGCAGCGTACAGGAGGGCACTGAAGCTTTCTTT.

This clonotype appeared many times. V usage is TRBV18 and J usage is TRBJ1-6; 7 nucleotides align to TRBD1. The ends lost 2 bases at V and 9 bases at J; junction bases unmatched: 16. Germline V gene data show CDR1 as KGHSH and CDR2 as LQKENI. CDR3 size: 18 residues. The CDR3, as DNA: TGTGCCAGCTCACCAACCTACACGGACAGGCCATCCCGTTCACCCCTCCACTTT. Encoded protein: CASSPTYTDRPSRSPLHF.